These T cell receptor beta chains were read from a single sample in a study of shared clonotypes between healthy human individuals. The table came from immunoSEQ multiplex PCR; TCRdb's copy has only in-frame clones and leaves some out. The table records over 95,000 clones, over 40% of them present only once. Sequenced: PBMCs. All receptors derive from a woman aged 40 to 50 in good health. Some clones in this sample may be carry-over from other donors' samples. CDR3s include the opening cysteine and the closing phenylalanine or tryptophan. Fields, in order: D gene, J gene, V gene, clone size, CDR3 DNA, CDR3 protein. The D gene is left open where the match is weak. Where a row states a size, it is once, few, many or the class of an expanded clone; other rows omit it.

D: -
J: TRBJ2-7
V: TRBV27
size: -
DNA: TGTGCCAGCAGTTTAGGGGGAGACGTCGAGCAGTACTTC
CDR3: CASSLGGDVEQYF

D: TRBD1
J: TRBJ2-7
V: TRBV6-1
size: -
DNA: TGTGCCAGCAGTAACAGGGGGCCCTACGAGCAGTACTTC
CDR3: CASSNRGPYEQYF

D: -
J: TRBJ2-7
V: TRBV18
size: -
DNA: TGTGCCAGCTCACCACAAACCGCCGAGCAGTACTTC
CDR3: CASSPQTAEQYF

D: -
J: TRBJ2-3
V: TRBV28
size: -
DNA: TGTGCCAGCAGTCCCGCCGGAACAGATACGCAGTATTTT
CDR3: CASSPAGTDTQYF

D: -
J: TRBJ2-7
V: TRBV6-1
size: -
DNA: TGTGCCAGCAGTAGAAGGGACACAGACGAGCAGTACTTC
CDR3: CASSRRDTDEQYF

D: -
J: TRBJ1-4
V: TRBV30
size: -
DNA: TGTGCCTGGAGCGGGCAGGGGTACGCTAAACTGTTTTTT
CDR3: CAWSGQGYAKLFF

D: TRBD1
J: TRBJ2-6
V: TRBV9
size: many
DNA: TGTGCCAGCAGCGAAGGGACAGGGGCTTCTGGGGCCAACGTCCTGACTTTC
CDR3: CASSEGTGASGANVLTF

D: -
J: TRBJ1-4
V: TRBV30
size: -
DNA: TGTGCCTGGAGCCCCCTCGACAGCTGGGATACGGCTAATGAAAAACTGTTTTTT
CDR3: CAWSPLDSWDTANEKLFF

D: TRBD1
J: TRBJ2-7
V: TRBV7-2
size: -
DNA: TGTGCCAGCAGCTCATACGGACAGGGGGGCGAGCAGTACTTC
CDR3: CASSSYGQGGEQYF

D: TRBD2
J: TRBJ2-1
V: TRBV9
size: -
DNA: TGTGCCAGCAGCGTAGACCCCCCTTCGCTAGCGGAAGGATACAATGAGCAGTTCTTC
CDR3: CASSVDPPSLAEGYNEQFF

D: TRBD2
J: TRBJ2-7
V: TRBV7-2
size: once
DNA: TGTGCCAGCAGCCCACGGGGGGAATCCTACGAGCAGTACTTC
CDR3: CASSPRGESYEQYF

D: -
J: TRBJ1-1
V: TRBV5-4
size: -
DNA: TGTGCCAGCAGCTTTCCGCGGGGCTTGAGCACTGAAGCTTTCTTT
CDR3: CASSFPRGLSTEAFF

D: -
J: TRBJ1-1
V: TRBV5-4
size: few
DNA: TGTGCCAGCAGCCAGACGACTTTAACGAACACTGAAGCTTTCTTT
CDR3: CASSQTTLTNTEAFF

D: -
J: TRBJ2-5
V: TRBV5-5
size: -
DNA: TGTGCCAGCAGCTTAGCGATCGAGACCCAGTACTTC
CDR3: CASSLAIETQYF

D: -
J: TRBJ2-1
V: TRBV5-4
size: -
DNA: TGTGCCAGCAGCTTTATGCAGTACAATGAACAGTTCTTC
CDR3: CASSFMQYNEQFF

D: -
J: TRBJ1-1
V: TRBV29-1
size: many
DNA: TGCAGCGTTGTCTGGGGAAGCGCTTTCTTT
CDR3: CSVVWGSAFF

D: -
J: TRBJ2-7
V: TRBV9
size: -
DNA: TGTGCCAGCAGCGTAGCGGGAGTGGGCTACGAGCAGTACTTC
CDR3: CASSVAGVGYEQYF

D: TRBD1
J: TRBJ1-1
V: TRBV29-1
size: -
DNA: TGCAGCGGGGGACAGGGGGCCACTGAAGCTTTCTTT
CDR3: CSGGQGATEAFF

D: TRBD1
J: TRBJ2-7
V: TRBV7-2
size: -
DNA: TGTGCCAGCAGCTTAGCGGGACAGGGGTCCTACGAGCAGTACTTC
CDR3: CASSLAGQGSYEQYF

D: TRBD2
J: TRBJ2-7
V: TRBV28
size: once
DNA: TGTGCCAGCAGTCTAATAGGGACTAGCGGGACCTACGAGCAGTACTTC
CDR3: CASSLIGTSGTYEQYF

D: TRBD2
J: TRBJ2-1
V: TRBV25-1
size: many
DNA: TGTGCCAGCAGTGAATGGGGGGGAGGGCCGAGGAATGAGCAGTTCTTC
CDR3: CASSEWGGGPRNEQFF

D: -
J: TRBJ2-1
V: TRBV5-1
size: -
DNA: TGCGCCAGCAGCTTGGGATCGGGGAATGAGCAGTTCTTC
CDR3: CASSLGSGNEQFF

D: -
J: TRBJ2-7
V: TRBV5-1
size: many
DNA: TGCGCCAGCAGCTTGGCCGGCTCCTACGAGCAGTACTTC
CDR3: CASSLAGSYEQYF

D: -
J: TRBJ2-5
V: TRBV7-9
size: few
DNA: TGTGCCAGCAGCTTATGGCTGGAGACCCAGTACTTC
CDR3: CASSLWLETQYF

D: -
J: TRBJ2-7
V: TRBV7-9
size: -
DNA: TGCGCCAGCAGCTTGGGGGGACTTAACTACGAGCAGTACTTC
CDR3: CASSLGGLNYEQYF

D: TRBD2
J: TRBJ2-1
V: TRBV6-4
size: many
DNA: TGTGCCAGCAGTGAGAGGACTAGCGGGCTCAATGAGCAGTTCTTC
CDR3: CASSERTSGLNEQFF

D: TRBD1
J: TRBJ2-1
V: TRBV4-1
size: many
DNA: TGCGCCAGCAGCCAACCCGGAAGGGGGCGTAGGAATGAGCAGTTCTTC
CDR3: CASSQPGRGRRNEQFF

D: -
J: TRBJ2-7
V: TRBV28
size: -
DNA: TGTGCCAGCACCGACAGTCCCTCCTACGAGCAGTACTTC
CDR3: CASTDSPSYEQYF

D: TRBD2
J: TRBJ2-1
V: TRBV7-3
size: few
DNA: TGTGCCAGCAGCTTGTCGGGCGGGGGCTCCTACAATGAGCAGTTCTTC
CDR3: CASSLSGGGSYNEQFF

D: -
J: TRBJ2-7
V: TRBV7-9
size: -
DNA: TGTGCCAGCAGCTTGCGGGACGGATCTCCCTACGAGCAGTACTTC
CDR3: CASSLRDGSPYEQYF

D: TRBD2
J: TRBJ2-2
V: TRBV4-2
size: -
DNA: TGTGCCAGCAGCCTCTCAGGGACTAGCGGGAGAACTGGAGTGCTGTTTTTT
CDR3: CASSLSGTSGRTGVLFF

D: -
J: TRBJ2-7
V: TRBV29-1
size: -
DNA: TGCAGCGCATCGAGCAGCTCCTACGAGCAGTACTTC
CDR3: CSASSSSYEQYF

D: -
J: TRBJ2-5
V: TRBV12-5
size: few
DNA: TGTGCTAGTGGCCCCCCTGAAGAGACCCAGTACTTC
CDR3: CASGPPEETQYF

D: TRBD1
J: TRBJ2-1
V: TRBV28
size: -
DNA: TGTGCCACCGAGGGGGCAAGCTCCTACAATGAGCAGTTCTTC
CDR3: CATEGASSYNEQFF

D: -
J: TRBJ1-4
V: TRBV10-2
size: -
DNA: TGCGCCAGCAGTGAAACATTGGAAAAACTGTTTTTT
CDR3: CASSETLEKLFF

D: -
J: TRBJ2-5
V: TRBV6-1
size: -
DNA: TGTGCCAGCAGCCCCTCCTACCAAGAGACCCAGTACTTC
CDR3: CASSPSYQETQYF

D: TRBD2
J: TRBJ2-1
V: TRBV4-1
size: many
DNA: TGCGCCAGCAGCCGGACACTAGCGGGGAACTACAATGAGCAGTTCTTC
CDR3: CASSRTLAGNYNEQFF

D: -
J: TRBJ2-7
V: TRBV5-1
size: -
DNA: TGCGCCAGCAGCTTGCGGGGCGGGATCAGCTCCTACGAGCAGTACTTC
CDR3: CASSLRGGISSYEQYF

D: -
J: TRBJ2-7
V: TRBV6-6
size: many
DNA: TGTGCCAGCAGTTATACCTACGAGCAGTACTTC
CDR3: CASSYTYEQYF

D: TRBD1
J: TRBJ1-4
V: TRBV28
size: few
DNA: TGTGCCAGCAGTTCCCCGGACAGGGTAGGGTATGAAAAACTGTTTTTT
CDR3: CASSSPDRVGYEKLFF

D: TRBD1
J: TRBJ2-5
V: TRBV30
size: many
DNA: TGTGCCTGTAACAGGGGGTTTGGAGAGACCCAGTACTTC
CDR3: CACNRGFGETQYF

D: TRBD2
J: TRBJ2-7
V: TRBV28
size: -
DNA: TGTGCGACTAGCGACTCCTACGAGCAGTACTTC
CDR3: CATSDSYEQYF

D: -
J: TRBJ1-1
V: TRBV28
size: -
DNA: TGTGCCAGCATCGAACCGGGAGTAGGAACTGAAGCTTTCTTT
CDR3: CASIEPGVGTEAFF

D: -
J: TRBJ2-1
V: TRBV28
size: -
DNA: TGTGCCAGCAGTAACTGGTATGAGCAGTTCTTC
CDR3: CASSNWYEQFF

D: -
J: TRBJ2-7
V: TRBV9
size: -
DNA: TGTGCCAGCAGCGTAGCGGTGTTTTCCTACGAGCAGTACTTC
CDR3: CASSVAVFSYEQYF